A single sample gave rise to the 29 T cell receptor beta chains below, sequenced in a study of cytomegalovirus exposure and HLA in healthy donors. The PCR employed 60 Vbeta primers together with 13 Jbeta primers. TCRdb's table, derived via immunoSEQ multiplex PCR, lists solely in-frame clones and lacks some. Of 160,000 or so clones listed, less than 90% were seen once; the top ten hold around 1.8%. Sequencing input: PBMCs. The receptors derive from a woman aged 18-29 years in good health and CMV-seronegative.

The V and J genes are TRBV5-5 and TRBJ2-7; D may be TRBD1 (5 bases). The CDR3 extends over 14 amino acids. Germline CDR1 SGHKS, CDR2 YYEKEE (reference sequence). The V end lost 0 bases, the J end lost 6 bases, and 13 bases lay between the germline ends. The CDR3 bases are TGTGCCAGCAGCTTGGGGGGCTTTCCTGCCGAGCAGTACTTC. As protein: CASSLGGFPAEQYF.

CDR3 protein: CASSYSLTTTNEKLFF. In DNA, the CDR3 is TGTGCCAGCAGTTACTCTTTAACAACAACTAATGAAAAACTGTTTTTT. The V gene is TRBV6-6, the J gene TRBJ1-4; D is uncertain. The germline CDR1 and CDR2 sequences are MNHNY and SVGAGI (reference sequence). The ends were cut back, 0 bases at V and 0 bases at J, with 8 bases in the middle. This CDR3 is 16 amino acids long.

The V gene is TRBV28, the J gene TRBJ2-2; perhaps TRBD2 as D (6 bases). The CDR3 runs to 16 residues. Trimming took off 5 bases at V and 0 bases at J, with 13 bases between the two ends. The germline V gene encodes CDR1 MDHEN and CDR2 SYDVKM. CDR3 residues: CASSTIAEANTGELFF. DNA for the CDR3: TGTGCCAGCAGTACTATAGCGGAAGCGAACACCGGGGAGCTGTTTTTT.

The J gene is TRBJ2-5, the V gene TRBV7-7; 9 positions match TRBD2. Trimming removed 5 bases from V and 3 bases from J; junction bases left unmatched: 16. The CDR3 loop spans 18 amino acids. CDR1 SSHAT and CDR2 FNYEAQ come from the germline V gene (reference sequence). As DNA, the CDR3 is TGTGCCAGCAGCCCCCTCCACCTGGCTAGCGGGGAAGAAGAGACCCAGTACTTC. It specifies CASSPLHLASGEEETQYF.

The J gene is TRBJ1-6, the V gene TRBV5-5, with D uncertain. This CDR3 contains 14 residues. Trimming pared 0 bases from V and 5 bases from J, leaving 6 bases between. The germline gives CDR1 SGHKS, CDR2 YYEKEE (reference sequence). The CDR3 spells CASSLVADNSPLHF. The CDR3 nucleotides are TGTGCCAGCAGCTTGGTGGCAGATAATTCACCCCTCCACTTT. Filled out from reference TRBV5-5 and TRBJ1-6, the complete variable domain reads DAGVTQSPTHLIKTRGQQVTLRCSPISGHKSVSWYQQVLGQGPQFIFQYYEKEERGRGNFPDRFSARQFPNYSSELNVNALLLGDSALYLCASSLVADNSPLHFGNGTRLTVT.

The CDR3 protein is CASSSTGVGEKLFF. The CDR3 DNA reads TGTGCCAGCAGTTCTACAGGGGTTGGGGAAAAACTGTTTTTT. V usage is TRBV28 and J usage is TRBJ1-4, with 7 bases aligning to TRBD1. V shed 4 bases, J shed 8 bases, and the junction held 7 bases outside the gene matches. Germline loops: CDR1 MDHEN, CDR2 SYDVKM. This CDR3 region has 14 residues. Complete variable domain (other parts from reference TRBV28 and TRBJ1-4): DVKVTQSSRYLVKRTGEKVFLECVQDMDHENMFWYRQDPGLGLRLIYFSYDVKMKEKGDIPEGYSVSREKKERFSLILESASTNQTSMYLCASSSTGVGEKLFFGSGTQLSVL.

This clone was detected a few times. This chain joins TRBV6-5 and TRBJ2-7; 8 nucleotides line up with TRBD1. CDR3 size: 13 residues. The germline V gene has CDR1 MNHEY and CDR2 SVGAGI. J lost 5 bases, V lost 5 bases, and 5 bases had no gene match. The DNA of the CDR3 is TGTGCCAGCAGTCCGGGACAGGTCGACGAGCAGTACTTC. Its protein is CASSPGQVDEQYF.

The CDR3 nucleotides read TGCGCCAGCAGCTTGGGAGGTGGACAGGAGAACGAGCAGTACTTC. Encoded protein: CASSLGGGQENEQYF. The chain is built from TRBV5-1 and TRBJ2-5; TRBD1 matches 7 bases. The J call could be wrong; TRBJ2-7 is a better fit for the DNA end. CDR1 and CDR2 (germline): SGHRS, YFSETQ. The CDR3 is 15 residues long.

The genes are TRBV18 and TRBJ2-7; D is perhaps TRBD1 (6 bases). Germline V gives CDR1 KGHSH, CDR2 LQKENI. Trimming took off 5 bases at V and 0 bases at J, with 14 bases between the two ends. This CDR3 is built from 15 residues. The CDR3 nucleotides read TGTGCCAGCTCAAGTTCAGGACAGAGCTCCTACGAGCAGTACTTC. It specifies CASSSSGQSSYEQYF.

The chain recombines TRBV29-1 with TRBJ2-2; D uncertain. Germline V gives CDR1 SQVTM, CDR2 ANQGSEA. The CDR3 is 10 amino acids. The V end lost 6 bases, the J end lost 3 bases, and 2 bases lay between the germline ends. The CDR3 DNA reads TGCAGCGTCTACACCGGGGAGCTGTTTTTT. This gives the protein CSVYTGELFF.

V gene TRBV5-1 combines with J gene TRBJ2-5; 8 positions match TRBD2. CDR1 is SGHRS and CDR2 is YFSETQ in the germline V gene. The CDR3 totals 17 residues. After removal of 1 base from V and 3 bases from J, the junction contained 11 bases not matched to a gene. The CDR3 nucleotides are TGCGCCAGCAGCTTGCGGTGGGTAGCGGGAACAGAAGAGACCCAGTACTTC. This encodes CASSLRWVAGTEETQYF.

The chain employs TRBV28 and TRBJ1-1, with D hard to call. The CDR3 length is 13 residues. Germline CDR1 and CDR2: MDHEN and SYDVKM. V was trimmed by 3 bases and J by 4 bases, leaving 9 bases between them. CDR3 nucleotides: TGTGCCAGCAGTTTTTCGGCGGGCACTGAAGCTTTCTTT. This sequence encodes CASSFSAGTEAFF.

The CDR3 DNA follows: TGTGCCAGCAGTTATCTAACAGCCTCCGCCTACGAGCAGTACTTC. This gives the protein CASSYLTASAYEQYF. This sequence joins TRBV28 and TRBJ2-7; D unresolved. CDR3 length equals 15 residues. Germline values: CDR1 MDHEN, CDR2 SYDVKM. Trimming pared 4 bases from V and 2 bases from J, leaving 15 bases between.

This sequence joins TRBV7-6 and TRBJ2-2; D gene ambiguous. The V and J ends lost 3 bases and 7 bases respectively, with 6 bases between them. In germline, CDR1 is SGHVS, CDR2 FNYEAQ. This CDR3 is 12 amino acids long. The CDR3 DNA reads TGTGCCAGCAGCTTTGAGGTCGGGGAGCTGTTTTTT. Protein sequence: CASSFEVGELFF.

The V gene is TRBV5-4, the J gene TRBJ1-1, with D possibly TRBD1 on 6 matching bases. V was shortened by 4 bases and J by 0 bases, with 10 bases between the two germline ends. Looked up from germline, CDR1 is SGHNT and CDR2 is YYREEE (reference sequence). The CDR3 has 14 residues. The CDR3 DNA follows: TGTGCCAGCAGCCCGGACAGCATGAACACTGAAGCTTTCTTT. This gives the protein CASSPDSMNTEAFF.

The chain carries TRBV6-6 and TRBJ1-4, with a tentative D call TRBD1 (5 bases). The V end was cut by 6 bases, the J end by 6 bases, with 8 bases between. Germline-derived CDR1 and CDR2 are MNHNY and SVGAGI (reference sequence). The CDR3 is 12 residues long. CDR3 in amino acids: CASRPGDEKLFF. The CDR3 region has the DNA TGTGCCAGCAGGCCGGGGGATGAAAAACTGTTTTTT.

The chain links TRBV19 to TRBJ1-6; no firm D call. This CDR3 is built from 14 residues. Germline assignment: CDR1 LNHDA and CDR2 SQIVND (reference sequence). Trimming left V 3 bases short and J 5 bases short, with 8 bases between. The CDR3 loop reads CASSIGGDNSPLHF. CDR3 nucleotides: TGTGCCAGTAGTATTGGCGGTGATAATTCACCCCTCCACTTT.

The chain combines TRBV6-1 with TRBJ1-2; maybe TRBD1 (5 bases). V lost 6 bases and J 3 bases, leaving 11 bases between the germline ends. This CDR3 contains 13 residues. Germline V gene data show CDR1 as MNHNS and CDR2 as SASEGT. CDR3 DNA sequence: TGTGCCAGCAGGCCAGGGTTCGACTATGGCTACACCTTC. It yields the protein CASRPGFDYGYTF.

The J gene is TRBJ1-2, the V gene TRBV7-8; maybe TRBD1 (5 bases). The CDR3 totals 15 residues. The germline CDR1 and CDR2 sequences are SGHVS and FQNEAQ. V was cut by 5 bases and J by 2 bases, with 15 bases left in between. DNA for the CDR3: TGTGCCAGCAGCGAGCAGGGCTCCCAGAACTATGGCTACACCTTC. Its protein is CASSEQGSQNYGYTF.

The V call is TRBV2, the J call TRBJ2-1; TRBD2 matches 11 bases. The CDR3 has 14 residues. With V trimmed by 9 bases and J by 11 bases, 12 bases remained unmatched. The germline gives CDR1 SNHLY, CDR2 FYNNEI. CDR3: CASASGRSFGKQFF. DNA for the CDR3: TGTGCCAGTGCTAGCGGGAGGTCCTTTGGTAAGCAGTTCTTC.

To note about this clone: One end of the junction does not line up with germline, which may come from a read error. Within the sample, other DNA sequences also encode this same CDR3. The chain carries TRBV4-1 and TRBJ1-1; no clear D. This CDR3 region has 15 residues. Looked up from germline, CDR1 is MGHRA and CDR2 is YSYEKL. The CDR3 protein is CASSQGPRRGTEAFF. The CDR3, as DNA: TGCGCCAGCAGCCAAGGACCGCGGCGAGGCACTGAGGCTTTCTTT.

This clone was seen a single time. This chain links TRBV28 with TRBJ2-5; maybe TRBD1 (5 bases). The V end lost 6 bases, the J end lost 4 bases, and 6 bases lay between the germline ends. The CDR3 is 11 residues long. Germline values: CDR1 MDHEN, CDR2 SYDVKM. The chain's CDR3 is CASSQGETQYF. CDR3 DNA: TGTGCCAGCAGCCAGGGAGAGACCCAGTACTTC.

In this sample, this clone turned up a few times. This sequence joins TRBV7-9 and TRBJ1-1; TRBD1 agrees at 9 bases. Losses at the gene ends were 7 bases for V and 5 bases for J; bases not matched to a gene: 11. Germline V gene data show CDR1 as SEHNR and CDR2 as FQNEAQ (reference sequence). This CDR3 is built from 15 residues. The CDR3 DNA sequence: TGTGCCAGCAACACCCGACAGGGGGGGTTTACTGAAGCTTTCTTT. The encoded protein is CASNTRQGGFTEAFF.

This chain links TRBV5-4 with TRBJ2-1, with 8 positions matching TRBD1. This CDR3 is 15 amino acids long. Per germline, CDR1 SGHNT and CDR2 YYREEE (reference sequence). The V segment lost 4 bases and the J segment 7 bases; nucleotides outside the gene matches: 10. The CDR3 region has the DNA TGTGCCAGCAGCCTAGTCCAGGGGGCGCTTAATGAGCAGTTCTTC. This encodes CASSLVQGALNEQFF.

The chain employs TRBV5-4 and TRBJ1-3; 10 positions agree with TRBD1. V lost 5 bases, J lost 7 bases, and 3 bases stayed unmatched. This CDR3 has 13 residues. Germline-derived CDR1 and CDR2 are SGHNT and YYREEE (reference sequence). The CDR3: CASRDRGGNTIYF. DNA for the CDR3: TGTGCCAGCAGGGACAGGGGGGGGAACACCATATATTTT. The variable domain in full, with the rest retrieved from reference TRBV5-4 and TRBJ1-3, is ETGVTQSPTHLIKTRGQQVTLRCSSQSGHNTVSWYQQALGQGPQFIFQYYREEENGRGNFPPRFSGLQFPNYSSELNVNALELDDSALYLCASRDRGGNTIYFGEGSWLTVV.

The J gene is TRBJ1-1, the V gene TRBV6-6; TRBD1 matches 7 bases. Trimming took 6 bases from V and 11 from J; bases not matched to a gene: 9. The CDR3 extends over 12 amino acids. The germline CDR1 and CDR2 sequences are MNHNY and SVGAGI (reference sequence). The CDR3 sequence is CASSPPQGCAFF. The CDR3 DNA sequence: TGTGCCAGCAGCCCTCCACAGGGGTGCGCTTTCTTT.

This rearrangement joins TRBV9 to TRBJ1-3, with TRBD1 identical over 7 bases. The CDR3 is 15 residues long. Germline V gene sequence: CDR1 SGDLS, CDR2 YYNGEE. V was clipped by 4 bases and J by 0 bases; unmatched bases: 4. The CDR3 loop is CASSKGQPSGNTIYF. The CDR3 DNA is TGTGCCAGCAGCAAGGGACAGCCCTCTGGAAACACCATATATTTT. The complete variable domain, with remaining parts taken from reference TRBV9 and TRBJ1-3, reads DSGVTQTPKHLITATGQRVTLRCSPRSGDLSVYWYQQSLDQGLQFLIQYYNGEERAKGNILERFSAQQFPDLHSELNLSSLELGDSALYFCASSKGQPSGNTIYFGEGSWLTVV.

The genes are TRBV13 and TRBJ1-1, with D possibly matching TRBD1 (5 bases). There are 15 residues in the CDR3. Trimming removed 1 base from V and 8 bases from J, with 17 bases in between. CDR1 and CDR2 (germline): PRHDT, FYEKMQ (reference sequence). The CDR3 bases are TGTGCCAGCAGCTTAGAGTCCGGGGCGGGAGTGGAAGCTTTCTTT. It translates to CASSLESGAGVEAFF. Full variable domain (remainder filled in from reference TRBV13 and TRBJ1-1): AAGVIQSPRHLIKEKRETATLKCYPIPRHDTVYWYQQGPGQDPQFLISFYEKMQSDKGSIPDRFSAQQFSDYHSELNMSSLELGDSALYFCASSLESGAGVEAFFGQGTRLTVV.

The gene calls are TRBV28 and TRBJ2-3; 10 bases fit TRBD2. The CDR3 is 14 amino acids. The V gene's germline CDR1 is MDHEN and CDR2 SYDVKM. Trimming took 5 bases from V and 8 from J; bases not matched to a gene: 7. The CDR3 protein is CASSQSGRAGTQYF. The DNA for the CDR3 is TGTGCCAGCAGTCAAAGCGGGAGGGCCGGTACGCAGTATTTT. Full variable domain (missing parts from reference TRBV28 and TRBJ2-3): DVKVTQSSRYLVKRTGEKVFLECVQDMDHENMFWYRQDPGLGLRLIYFSYDVKMKEKGDIPEGYSVSREKKERFSLILESASTNQTSMYLCASSQSGRAGTQYFGPGTRLTVL.